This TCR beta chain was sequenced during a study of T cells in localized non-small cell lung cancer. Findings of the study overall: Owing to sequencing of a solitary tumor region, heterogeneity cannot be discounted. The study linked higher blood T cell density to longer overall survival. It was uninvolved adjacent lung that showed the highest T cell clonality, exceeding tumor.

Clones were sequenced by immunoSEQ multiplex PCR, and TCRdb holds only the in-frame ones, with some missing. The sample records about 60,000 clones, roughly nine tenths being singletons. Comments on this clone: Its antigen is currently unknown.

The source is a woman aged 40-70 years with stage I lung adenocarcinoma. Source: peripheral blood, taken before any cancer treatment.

The CDR3 DNA is TGCGCCAGCAGCCCAAAAACCGGGACAGGGATGAACACTGAAGCTTTCTTT. It translates to CASSPKTGTGMNTEAFF. The chain uses TRBV5-1 and TRBJ1-1; 9 positions match TRBD1. This CDR3 has 17 amino acids. In germline, CDR1 is SGHRS, CDR2 YFSETQ. Losses at the gene ends were 4 bases for V and 0 bases for J; bases not matched to a gene: 10.